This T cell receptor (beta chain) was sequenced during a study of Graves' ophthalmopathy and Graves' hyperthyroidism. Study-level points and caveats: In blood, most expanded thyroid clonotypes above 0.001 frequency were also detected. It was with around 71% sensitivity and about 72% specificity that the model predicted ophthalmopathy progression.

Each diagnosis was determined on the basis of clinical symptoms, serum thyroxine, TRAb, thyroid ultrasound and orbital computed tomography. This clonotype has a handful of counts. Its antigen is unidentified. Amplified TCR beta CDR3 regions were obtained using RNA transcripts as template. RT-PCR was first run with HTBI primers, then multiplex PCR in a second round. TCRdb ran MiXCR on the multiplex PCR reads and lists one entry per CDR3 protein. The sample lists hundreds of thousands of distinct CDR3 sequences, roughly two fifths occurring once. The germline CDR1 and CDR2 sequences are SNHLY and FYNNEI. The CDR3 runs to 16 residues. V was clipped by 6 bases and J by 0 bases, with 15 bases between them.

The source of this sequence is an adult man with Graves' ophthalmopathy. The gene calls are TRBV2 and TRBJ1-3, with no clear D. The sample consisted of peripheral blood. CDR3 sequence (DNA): TGTGCCAGCAGCCGAGGTGGCTTCTCCTCTGGAAACACCATATATTTT. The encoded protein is CASSRGGFSSGNTIYF.